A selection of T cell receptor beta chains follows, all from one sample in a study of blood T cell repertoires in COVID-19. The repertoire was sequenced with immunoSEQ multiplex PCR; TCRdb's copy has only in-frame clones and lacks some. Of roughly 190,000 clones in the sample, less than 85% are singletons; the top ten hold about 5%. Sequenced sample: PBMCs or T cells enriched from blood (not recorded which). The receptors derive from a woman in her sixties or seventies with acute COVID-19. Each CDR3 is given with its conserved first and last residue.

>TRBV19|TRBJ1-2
CASSIDFGTGWRYTF
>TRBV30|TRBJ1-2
CAWGLIRRGAEGYTF
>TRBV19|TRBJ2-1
CASSIYNEQFF
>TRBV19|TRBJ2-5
CASSIRETQYF
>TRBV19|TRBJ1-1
CASRPGVHTEAFF
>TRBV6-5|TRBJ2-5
CASRGTGWLETQYF
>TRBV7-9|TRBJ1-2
CASSSGHAGYTF
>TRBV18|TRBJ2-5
CASSPKSQAGQETQYF
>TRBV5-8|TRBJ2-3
CASSAPGLSTDTQYF
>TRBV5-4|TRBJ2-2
CASRAGKNSNTGELFF
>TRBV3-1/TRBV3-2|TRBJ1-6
CASSQEVGSLHF
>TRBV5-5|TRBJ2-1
CASSLDGLAGNEQFF
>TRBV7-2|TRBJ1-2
CASSHTGQGYGYTF
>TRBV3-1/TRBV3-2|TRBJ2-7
CASSQEEYRGLVF
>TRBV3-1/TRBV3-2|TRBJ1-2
CASSQALRGGAEGYTF
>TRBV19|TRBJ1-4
CASSTPGGASEKLFF
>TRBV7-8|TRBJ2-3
CASSTPGQGTDTQYF
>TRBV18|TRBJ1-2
CASSRQGGGYTF
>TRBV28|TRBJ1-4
CASSIRVGEKLFF
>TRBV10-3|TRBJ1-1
CAIRNLNLNTEAFF
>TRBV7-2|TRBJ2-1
CASSRDSNNEQFF
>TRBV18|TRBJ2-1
CASSPQPLLAGANEQFF
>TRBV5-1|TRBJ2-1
CASITTPLGHTNEQFF
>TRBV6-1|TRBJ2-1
CASSEFGPRGDEQFF
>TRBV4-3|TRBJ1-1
CASSHSRGTEAFF
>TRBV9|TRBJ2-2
CASSGTTTGELFF
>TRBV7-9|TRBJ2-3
CASSLGGGNTDTQYF
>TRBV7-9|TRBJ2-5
CARSGTEERETQYF
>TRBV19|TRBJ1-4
CASMERSGIGEKLFF
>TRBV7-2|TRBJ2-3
CASSLAPDSSGGSTDTQYF
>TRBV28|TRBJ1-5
CASRLTDQPQHF
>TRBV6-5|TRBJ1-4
CASGRGSATNEKLFF
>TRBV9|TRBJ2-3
CASSVVGTRTDTQYF
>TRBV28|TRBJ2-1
CASSTTRSSYNEQFF
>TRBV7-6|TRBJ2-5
CASRLRVLAALKETQYF
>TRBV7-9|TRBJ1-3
CASSGAGRVSGNTIYF
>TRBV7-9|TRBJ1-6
CASSHGQGGLPLHF
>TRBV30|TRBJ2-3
CAWSVLRVGTDTQYF
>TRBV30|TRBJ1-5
CAWTPLGGNQPQHF
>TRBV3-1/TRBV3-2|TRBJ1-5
CASTHRTGAKDSNQPQHF
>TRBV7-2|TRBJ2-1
CASSLYETSGRGEQFF
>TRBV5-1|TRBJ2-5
CASSLGSQGETQYF